The entry below describes one T cell receptor beta chain. Its specificity is not known. Germline CDR1 SGHAT, CDR2 FQDESV (reference sequence). With 3 bases removed from V and 3 bases from J, the gap between germline ends came to 6 bases. The CDR3 spans 13 residues. Sequencing used immunoSEQ multiplex PCR; TCRdb keeps in-frame clones, though not all of them. The sample includes about 100,000 clones, 80% to 90% of them seen just once. Focal radiation was given together with CTLA-4 blockade (ipilimumab) to patients with chemo-refractory metastatic non-small-cell lung cancer. The data originate from a study of radiotherapy plus CTLA-4 blockade in lung cancer. For the study at large: Disease control was present in 31% of patients, and objective responses in approximately 20%. General study points: Reports state that early shifts in blood T cell clones, with interferon-beta, best predicted response. After treatment with radiotherapy plus ipilimumab, TCR clones that came from the tumor expanded in blood.

This sequence was found in a human donor with non-small cell lung cancer who had stable disease on radiotherapy plus ipilimumab. V usage is TRBV11-1 and J usage is TRBJ2-1; no reliable D call. The material sequenced was peripheral blood, taken from a patient treated with radiotherapy plus ipilimumab. The CDR3 protein is CASSFSRYNEQFF. The CDR3 coding sequence is TGTGCCAGCAGCTTCAGCCGCTACAATGAGCAGTTCTTC.